This T cell receptor beta chain originates from a study of identical twins. Study findings and constraints: Among beta out-of-frame sequences, excess sharing between twins appeared weaker. Analyses of zero insertions could be partly confounded by invariant MAIT and iNKT cells. Out-of-frame sharing of TCR alpha in monozygotic twins was underestimated by models.

Of note for this clonotype: Its antigen is not identified.

Template switching (which added a universal primer site) was used, and cDNA carried unique molecular identifiers. TCRdb redid the calling of the 5' RACE reads with MiXCR, one entry per CDR3 protein. The sample carries about 220,000 distinct CDR3 sequences, 6.5% to 9% recorded once. Germline V gene sequence: CDR1 SEHNR, CDR2 FQNEAQ (reference sequence). CDR3 length equals 15 residues. V lost 4 bases, J lost 0 bases, and 9 bases lay in between. The same sample was also studied in work on yellow fever vaccine responses in identical twins.

Sequenced material: CD8+ T cells sorted from blood. The TCR sequence derives from a woman between 18 and 29 years old in good health. V and J are TRBV7-9 and TRBJ2-2; the D gene is possibly TRBD1 (6 bases). CDR3 residues: CASSSGTPNTGELFF. The DNA for the CDR3 is TGTGCCAGCAGCTCCGGGACACCGAACACCGGGGAGCTGTTTTTT.